The following is a T cell receptor beta chain sequence with its context. The source of the sample is a study of CD8 T cells in ankylosing spondylitis. MiXCR, applied by TCRdb to the 5' RACE reads, yields one record per CDR3 protein. The sample carries 380,000 or so distinct CDR3 sequences, approximately 22% recorded once. The CDR3 loop spans 16 amino acids. The germline CDR1 and CDR2 sequences are LGHNA and YNFKEQ. V was trimmed by 0 bases and J by 2 bases, leaving 11 bases between them. This clonotype was obtained from a male donor with ankylosing spondylitis or in good health (not recorded which). V gene TRBV4-2 combines with J gene TRBJ2-1; D remains ambiguous. Source material: blood, either unsorted or a sorted T cell fraction (not recorded which). CDR3 amino acids: CASSQELVDAYNEQFF. The CDR3 bases are TGTGCCAGCAGCCAAGAACTGGTAGACGCCTACAATGAGCAGTTCTTC.